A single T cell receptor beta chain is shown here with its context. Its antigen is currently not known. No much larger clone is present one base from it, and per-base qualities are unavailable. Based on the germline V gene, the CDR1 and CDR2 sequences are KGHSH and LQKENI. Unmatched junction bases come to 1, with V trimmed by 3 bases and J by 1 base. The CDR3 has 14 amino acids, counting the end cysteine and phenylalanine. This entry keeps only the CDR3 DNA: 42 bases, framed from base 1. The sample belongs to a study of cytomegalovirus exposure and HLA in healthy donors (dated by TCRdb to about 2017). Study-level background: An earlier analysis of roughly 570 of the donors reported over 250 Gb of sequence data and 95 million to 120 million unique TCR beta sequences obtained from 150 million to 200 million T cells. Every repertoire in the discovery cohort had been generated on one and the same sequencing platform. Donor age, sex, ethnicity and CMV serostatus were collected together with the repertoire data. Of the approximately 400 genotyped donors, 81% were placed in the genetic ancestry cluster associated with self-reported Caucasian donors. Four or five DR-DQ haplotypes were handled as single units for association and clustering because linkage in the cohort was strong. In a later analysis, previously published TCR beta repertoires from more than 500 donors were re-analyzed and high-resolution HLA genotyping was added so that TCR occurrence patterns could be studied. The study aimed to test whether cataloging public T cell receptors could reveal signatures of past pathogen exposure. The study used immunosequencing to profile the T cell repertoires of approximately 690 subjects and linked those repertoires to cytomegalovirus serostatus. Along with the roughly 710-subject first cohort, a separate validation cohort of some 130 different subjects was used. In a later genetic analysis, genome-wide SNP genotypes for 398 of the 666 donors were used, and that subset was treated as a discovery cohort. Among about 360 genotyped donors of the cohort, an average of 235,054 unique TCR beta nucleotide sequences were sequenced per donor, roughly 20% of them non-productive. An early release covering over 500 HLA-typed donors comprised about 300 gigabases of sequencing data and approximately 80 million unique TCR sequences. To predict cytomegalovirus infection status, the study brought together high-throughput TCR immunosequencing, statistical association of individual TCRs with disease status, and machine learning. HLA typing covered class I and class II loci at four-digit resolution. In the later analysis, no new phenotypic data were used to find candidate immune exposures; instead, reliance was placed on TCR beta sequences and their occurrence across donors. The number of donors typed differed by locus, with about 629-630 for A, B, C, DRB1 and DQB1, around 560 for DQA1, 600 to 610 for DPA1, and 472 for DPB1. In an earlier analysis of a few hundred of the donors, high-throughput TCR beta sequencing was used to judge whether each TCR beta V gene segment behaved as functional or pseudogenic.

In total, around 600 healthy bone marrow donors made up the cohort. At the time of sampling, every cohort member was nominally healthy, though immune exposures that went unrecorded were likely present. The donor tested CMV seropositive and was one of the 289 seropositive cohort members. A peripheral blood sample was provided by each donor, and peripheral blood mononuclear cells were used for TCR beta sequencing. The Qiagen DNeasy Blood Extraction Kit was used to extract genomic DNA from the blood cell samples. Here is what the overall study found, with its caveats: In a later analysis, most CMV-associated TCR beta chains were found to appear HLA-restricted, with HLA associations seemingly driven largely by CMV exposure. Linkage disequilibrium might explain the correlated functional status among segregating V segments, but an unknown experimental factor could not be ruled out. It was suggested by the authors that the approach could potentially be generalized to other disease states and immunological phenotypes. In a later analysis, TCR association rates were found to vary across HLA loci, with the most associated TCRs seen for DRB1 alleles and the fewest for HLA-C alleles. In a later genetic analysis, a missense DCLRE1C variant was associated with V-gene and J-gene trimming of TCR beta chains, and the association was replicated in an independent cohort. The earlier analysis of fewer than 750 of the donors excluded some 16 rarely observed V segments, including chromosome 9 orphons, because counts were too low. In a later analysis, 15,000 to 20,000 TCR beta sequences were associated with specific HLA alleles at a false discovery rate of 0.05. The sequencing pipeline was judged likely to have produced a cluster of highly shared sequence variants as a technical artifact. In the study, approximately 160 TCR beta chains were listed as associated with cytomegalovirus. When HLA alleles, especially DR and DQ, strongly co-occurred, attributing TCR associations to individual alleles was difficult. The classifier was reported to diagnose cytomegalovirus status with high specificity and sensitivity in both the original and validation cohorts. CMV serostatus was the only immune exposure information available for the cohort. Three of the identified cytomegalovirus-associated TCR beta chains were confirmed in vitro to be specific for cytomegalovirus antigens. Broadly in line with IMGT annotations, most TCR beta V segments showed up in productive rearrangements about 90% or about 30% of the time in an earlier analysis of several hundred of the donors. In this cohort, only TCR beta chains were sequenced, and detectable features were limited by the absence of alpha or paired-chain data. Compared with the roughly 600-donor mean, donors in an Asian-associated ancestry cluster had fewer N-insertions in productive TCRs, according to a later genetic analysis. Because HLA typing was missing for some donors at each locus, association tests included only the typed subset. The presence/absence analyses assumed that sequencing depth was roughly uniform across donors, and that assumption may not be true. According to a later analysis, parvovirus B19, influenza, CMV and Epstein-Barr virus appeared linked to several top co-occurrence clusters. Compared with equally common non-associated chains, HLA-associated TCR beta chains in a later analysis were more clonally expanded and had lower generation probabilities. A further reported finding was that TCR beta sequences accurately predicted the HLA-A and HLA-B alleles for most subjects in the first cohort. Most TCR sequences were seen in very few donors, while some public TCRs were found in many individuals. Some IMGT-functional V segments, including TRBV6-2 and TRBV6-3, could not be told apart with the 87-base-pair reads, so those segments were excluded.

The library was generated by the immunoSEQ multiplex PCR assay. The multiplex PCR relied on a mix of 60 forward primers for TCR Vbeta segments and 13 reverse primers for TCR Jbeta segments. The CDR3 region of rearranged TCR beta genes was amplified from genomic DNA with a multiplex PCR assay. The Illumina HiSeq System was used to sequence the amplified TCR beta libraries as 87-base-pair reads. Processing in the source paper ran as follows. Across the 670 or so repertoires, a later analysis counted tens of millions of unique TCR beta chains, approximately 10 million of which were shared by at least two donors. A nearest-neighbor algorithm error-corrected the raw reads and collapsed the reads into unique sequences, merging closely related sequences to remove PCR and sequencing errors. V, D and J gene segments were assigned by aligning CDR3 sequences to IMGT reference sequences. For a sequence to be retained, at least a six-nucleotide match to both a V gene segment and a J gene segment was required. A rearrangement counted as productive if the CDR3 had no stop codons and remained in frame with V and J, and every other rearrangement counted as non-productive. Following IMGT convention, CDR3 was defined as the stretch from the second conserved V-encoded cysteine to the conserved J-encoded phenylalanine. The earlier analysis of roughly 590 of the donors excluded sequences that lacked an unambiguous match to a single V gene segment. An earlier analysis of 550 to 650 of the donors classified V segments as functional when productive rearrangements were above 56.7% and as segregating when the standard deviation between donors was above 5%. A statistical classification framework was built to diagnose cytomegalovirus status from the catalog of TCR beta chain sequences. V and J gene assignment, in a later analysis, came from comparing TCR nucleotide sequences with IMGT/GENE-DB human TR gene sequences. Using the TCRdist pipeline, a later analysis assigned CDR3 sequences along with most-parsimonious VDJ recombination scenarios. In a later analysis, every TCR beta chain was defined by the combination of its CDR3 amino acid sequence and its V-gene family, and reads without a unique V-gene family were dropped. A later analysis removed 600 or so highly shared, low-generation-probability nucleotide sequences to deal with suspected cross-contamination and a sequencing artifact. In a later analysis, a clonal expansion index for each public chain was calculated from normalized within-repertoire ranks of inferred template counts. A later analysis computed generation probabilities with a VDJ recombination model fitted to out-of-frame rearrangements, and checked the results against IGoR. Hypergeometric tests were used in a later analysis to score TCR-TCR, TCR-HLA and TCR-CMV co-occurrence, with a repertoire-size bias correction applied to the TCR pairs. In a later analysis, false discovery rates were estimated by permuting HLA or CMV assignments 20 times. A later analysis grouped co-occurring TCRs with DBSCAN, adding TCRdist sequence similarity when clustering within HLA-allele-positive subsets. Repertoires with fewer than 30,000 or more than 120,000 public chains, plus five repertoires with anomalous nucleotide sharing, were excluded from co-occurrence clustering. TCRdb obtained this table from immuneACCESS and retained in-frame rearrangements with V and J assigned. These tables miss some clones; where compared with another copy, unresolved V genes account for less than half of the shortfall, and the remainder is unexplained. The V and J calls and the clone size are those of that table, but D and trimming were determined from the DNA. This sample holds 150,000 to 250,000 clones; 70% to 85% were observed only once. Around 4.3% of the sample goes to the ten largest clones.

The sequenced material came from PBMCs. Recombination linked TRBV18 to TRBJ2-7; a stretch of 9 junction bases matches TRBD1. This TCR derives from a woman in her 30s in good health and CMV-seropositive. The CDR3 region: CASSPTGGSYEQYF. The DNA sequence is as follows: TGTGCCAGCTCACCGACAGGGGGTTCCTACGAGCAGTACTTC.